The rows below give T cell receptor beta chains drawn from one sample of a study of read filtering for tumor transcriptome and immune sequencing. TCRdb recomputed calls from the reads with MiXCR, one row per CDR3 protein. This table has under 80,000 distinct CDR3 sequences, around 21% appearing once. The specimen sequenced was a population of CD138-negative cells sorted from bone marrow. These receptor sequences come from a donor aged 40 or older with multiple myeloma. Both conserved end residues are part of each CDR3. Each record gives: clone size, J gene, V gene, D gene, CDR3 DNA, CDR3 protein. A D gene is named only where the DNA matches it firmly. Clone size is shown for a subset of rows, as once, few, many or a class of expanded clone.

abundance: few
j_gene: TRBJ2-7
v_gene: TRBV12-3/TRBV12-4
d_gene: TRBD1
CDR3nt: TGTGCCAGCAGCCAGGGACAGCCCTACGAGCAGTACTTC
CDR3aa: CASSQGQPYEQYF

abundance: .
j_gene: TRBJ2-5
v_gene: TRBV5-4
d_gene: TRBD1
CDR3nt: TGTGCCAGCCGTCCCGAGGGGGCAACGCAGACCCAGTACTTC
CDR3aa: CASRPEGATQTQYF

abundance: many
j_gene: TRBJ2-2
v_gene: TRBV9
d_gene: .
CDR3nt: TGTGCCAGCAGCGTTAACAGGCTTGACACCGGGGAGCTGTTTTTT
CDR3aa: CASSVNRLDTGELFF

abundance: many
j_gene: TRBJ2-1
v_gene: TRBV6-1
d_gene: .
CDR3nt: TGTGCCACATTTCAGGGTTTTCCCCGTGAGCAGTTCTTC
CDR3aa: CATFQGFPREQFF

abundance: many
j_gene: TRBJ2-1
v_gene: TRBV20-1
d_gene: .
CDR3nt: TGCAGTGCTCAGAAGGGGGTTTGGAGAAGCTCCTACAATGAGCAGTTCTTC
CDR3aa: CSAQKGVWRSSYNEQFF

abundance: .
j_gene: TRBJ1-4
v_gene: TRBV7-2
d_gene: .
CDR3nt: TGTGCCAGCAGCCGGGGGATCGGATTAGGGGAAAAACTGTTTTTT
CDR3aa: CASSRGIGLGEKLFF

abundance: many
j_gene: TRBJ1-1
v_gene: TRBV29-1
d_gene: .
CDR3nt: TGCAGCGTTGAGGCAAACAGCCGAGAAGCTTTCTTT
CDR3aa: CSVEANSREAFF

abundance: many
j_gene: TRBJ2-6
v_gene: TRBV29-1
d_gene: .
CDR3nt: TGCAGCGTTCTTATCAAGGTCAGCAACTCTGGGGCCAACGTCCTGACTTTC
CDR3aa: CSVLIKVSNSGANVLTF

abundance: many
j_gene: TRBJ2-1
v_gene: TRBV6-5
d_gene: TRBD2
CDR3nt: TGTGCCAGCAGTCTATTTGGGGCGGGGGGCGGTTACAGCTCCTACAATGAGCAGTTCTTC
CDR3aa: CASSLFGAGGGYSSYNEQFF

abundance: few
j_gene: TRBJ2-7
v_gene: TRBV7-2
d_gene: .
CDR3nt: TGTGCCAGCAGCTTCCCGGGACTGGCCTACGAGCAGTACTTC
CDR3aa: CASSFPGLAYEQYF

abundance: many
j_gene: TRBJ2-5
v_gene: TRBV28
d_gene: TRBD2
CDR3nt: TGTGCCAGCAGTTTGAATAGCGGGGGCCAAGAGACCCAGTACTTC
CDR3aa: CASSLNSGGQETQYF

abundance: many
j_gene: TRBJ2-2
v_gene: TRBV5-1
d_gene: .
CDR3nt: TGCGCCAGCAGCTTGCCGTTCGGGGAGCTGTTTTTT
CDR3aa: CASSLPFGELFF

abundance: many
j_gene: TRBJ1-5
v_gene: TRBV19
d_gene: TRBD1
CDR3nt: TGTGCCAGTAGTACCCTAGGGACAGGGAATAGCAATCAGCCCCAGCATTTT
CDR3aa: CASSTLGTGNSNQPQHF

abundance: many
j_gene: TRBJ2-5
v_gene: TRBV29-1
d_gene: TRBD1
CDR3nt: TGCAGCGCCGCGGACAGGGCCCAGTACTTC
CDR3aa: CSAADRAQYF

abundance: many
j_gene: TRBJ2-1
v_gene: TRBV13
d_gene: TRBD2
CDR3nt: TGTGCCAGCAGGAAAACGGCGGGGCTAGCGGGGTCGATCAATGAGCAGTTCTTC
CDR3aa: CASRKTAGLAGSINEQFF

abundance: many
j_gene: TRBJ1-1
v_gene: TRBV29-1
d_gene: .
CDR3nt: TGCAGCGTTGAAGTGCTCAGCGACACTGAAGCTTTCTTT
CDR3aa: CSVEVLSDTEAFF

abundance: .
j_gene: TRBJ1-1
v_gene: TRBV12-3/TRBV12-4
d_gene: TRBD1
CDR3nt: TGTGCCAGCAGTTTTCCCCTGACAGGGTCCACTGAAGCTTTCTTT
CDR3aa: CASSFPLTGSTEAFF

abundance: many
j_gene: TRBJ2-3
v_gene: TRBV29-1
d_gene: .
CDR3nt: TGCAGCGCGCCGTTTAGGGGGATAGCCACAGATACGCAGTATTTT
CDR3aa: CSAPFRGIATDTQYF

abundance: many
j_gene: TRBJ1-1
v_gene: TRBV5-1
d_gene: TRBD1
CDR3nt: TGCGCCAGCAGCGGACGACAGGGAGGGACTGAAGCTTTCTTT
CDR3aa: CASSGRQGGTEAFF

abundance: many
j_gene: TRBJ1-5
v_gene: TRBV20-1
d_gene: .
CDR3nt: TGCAGTGCTACCCAGGGAGAATTTTTCAATCAGCCCCAGCATTTT
CDR3aa: CSATQGEFFNQPQHF

abundance: .
j_gene: TRBJ1-1
v_gene: TRBV20-1
d_gene: .
CDR3nt: TGCAGTGCTAGAGTCAGTTCTACGAACACTGAAGCTTTCTTT
CDR3aa: CSARVSSTNTEAFF

abundance: many
j_gene: TRBJ1-1
v_gene: TRBV18
d_gene: .
CDR3nt: TGTGCCAGCTCACCAGACGCGGGGAACACTGAAGCTTTCTTT
CDR3aa: CASSPDAGNTEAFF

abundance: few
j_gene: TRBJ2-3
v_gene: TRBV6-6
d_gene: TRBD2
CDR3nt: TGTGCCAGCAGTCTCCAGGCTAGCGGGCAACGCACAGATACGCAGTATTTT
CDR3aa: CASSLQASGQRTDTQYF

abundance: many
j_gene: TRBJ1-4
v_gene: TRBV19
d_gene: TRBD1
CDR3nt: TGTGCCACAGGACAGGGAGCAACTAATGAAAAACTGTTTTTT
CDR3aa: CATGQGATNEKLFF

abundance: many
j_gene: TRBJ2-3
v_gene: TRBV5-1
d_gene: TRBD2
CDR3nt: TGCGCCAGCAGCTTCGACCCGGGACTACAAAGCACAGATACGCAGTATTTT
CDR3aa: CASSFDPGLQSTDTQYF

abundance: .
j_gene: TRBJ2-7
v_gene: TRBV4-1
d_gene: TRBD2
CDR3nt: TGCGCCAGCAGCCAAGCCGTAGCGGGAGGGCCCTACGAGCAGTACTTC
CDR3aa: CASSQAVAGGPYEQYF

abundance: .
j_gene: TRBJ1-2
v_gene: TRBV6-5
d_gene: .
CDR3nt: TGTGCCACCCGGCGGAGTACGGGTGGCTACACCTTC
CDR3aa: CATRRSTGGYTF

abundance: many
j_gene: TRBJ2-6
v_gene: TRBV6-2/TRBV6-3
d_gene: .
CDR3nt: TGTGCCAGCAGTTTTTCTGGGGCCAACGTCCTGACTTTC
CDR3aa: CASSFSGANVLTF

abundance: .
j_gene: TRBJ2-6
v_gene: TRBV3-1
d_gene: .
CDR3nt: TGTGCCAGCAGCCAAGGGCTCTTCAACCCTGGGGCCAACGTCCTGACTTTC
CDR3aa: CASSQGLFNPGANVLTF

abundance: once
j_gene: TRBJ2-2
v_gene: TRBV19
d_gene: .
CDR3nt: TGTGCCAGTAACGGTGACGCGAACACCGGGGAGCTGTTTTTT
CDR3aa: CASNGDANTGELFF

abundance: many
j_gene: TRBJ2-2
v_gene: TRBV10-1
d_gene: .
CDR3nt: TGCGCCAGCTCCGGTTTCACCGGGGAGCTGTTTTTT
CDR3aa: CASSGFTGELFF

abundance: many
j_gene: TRBJ2-1
v_gene: TRBV28
d_gene: .
CDR3nt: TGTGCCAGCAGTTTTTCCCAGGGAAGATACAATGAGCAGTTCTTC
CDR3aa: CASSFSQGRYNEQFF

abundance: many
j_gene: TRBJ2-6
v_gene: TRBV5-1
d_gene: .
CDR3nt: TGCGCCAGCAGCTTGATCTCTGGGGCCAACGTCCTGACTTTC
CDR3aa: CASSLISGANVLTF

abundance: few
j_gene: TRBJ2-7
v_gene: TRBV18
d_gene: .
CDR3nt: TGTGCCAGCTCACCCCAGGGGGGGGCGGGCTCCTACGAGCAGTACTTC
CDR3aa: CASSPQGGAGSYEQYF

abundance: many
j_gene: TRBJ2-1
v_gene: TRBV7-7
d_gene: .
CDR3nt: TGTGCTAGCAGCTTAGCCCGCGCGAGCTCCTACAATGAGCAGTTCTTC
CDR3aa: CASSLARASSYNEQFF

abundance: many
j_gene: TRBJ2-3
v_gene: TRBV7-8
d_gene: .
CDR3nt: TGTGCCAGCAGCTTATCGGACCGCACAGATACGCAGTATTTT
CDR3aa: CASSLSDRTDTQYF

abundance: many
j_gene: TRBJ2-7
v_gene: TRBV11-2
d_gene: .
CDR3nt: TGTGCCAGCAGCTCGGGCCCGTTTGTCGAGCAGTACTTC
CDR3aa: CASSSGPFVEQYF

abundance: few
j_gene: TRBJ1-1
v_gene: TRBV5-1
d_gene: .
CDR3nt: TGCGCCAGCAGCTTCAACGGCGATGAAGCTTTCTTT
CDR3aa: CASSFNGDEAFF

abundance: few
j_gene: TRBJ1-1
v_gene: TRBV6-2/TRBV6-3
d_gene: .
CDR3nt: TGTGCCAGCAGTTACCTCCAAGGCACTGAAGCTTTCTTT
CDR3aa: CASSYLQGTEAFF

abundance: .
j_gene: TRBJ1-2
v_gene: TRBV30
d_gene: TRBD1
CDR3nt: TGTGCCTGGTTGGACAGGCTTGGAGGCTACACCTTC
CDR3aa: CAWLDRLGGYTF

abundance: many
j_gene: TRBJ1-1
v_gene: TRBV9
d_gene: TRBD1
CDR3nt: TGTGCCAGCAGCGTCGGGACAGGGATTGACACTGAAGCTTTCTTT
CDR3aa: CASSVGTGIDTEAFF

abundance: many
j_gene: TRBJ1-5
v_gene: TRBV5-1
d_gene: .
CDR3nt: TGCGCCAGCAGCCCAGGATGGGACTATAGCAATCAGCCCCAGCATTTT
CDR3aa: CASSPGWDYSNQPQHF

abundance: few
j_gene: TRBJ1-1
v_gene: TRBV28
d_gene: TRBD1
CDR3nt: TGTGCCAGCAGTTTATTACAGGGGGGTGGCACTGAAGCTTTCTTT
CDR3aa: CASSLLQGGGTEAFF

abundance: many
j_gene: TRBJ1-2
v_gene: TRBV28
d_gene: .
CDR3nt: TGTGCCAGCAGCATACCGAGAGTGTACACCTTC
CDR3aa: CASSIPRVYTF

abundance: many
j_gene: TRBJ2-6
v_gene: TRBV29-1
d_gene: .
CDR3nt: TGCAGCGTTGAACCAGTAAGCTCTGGGGCCAACGTCCTGACTTTC
CDR3aa: CSVEPVSSGANVLTF

abundance: many
j_gene: TRBJ2-2
v_gene: TRBV12-3/TRBV12-4
d_gene: .
CDR3nt: TGTGCCAGCAAAAACACCGGGGAGCTGTTTTTT
CDR3aa: CASKNTGELFF

abundance: many
j_gene: TRBJ2-7
v_gene: TRBV5-1
d_gene: TRBD1
CDR3nt: TGCGCCAGCAGCCCAGGGACAGGGGAACCTCTCGAGCAGTACTTC
CDR3aa: CASSPGTGEPLEQYF

abundance: few
j_gene: TRBJ1-4
v_gene: TRBV14
d_gene: .
CDR3nt: TGTGCCAGCAGCCAAGATTACCGCGGGTGGAGTAATGAAAAACTGTTTTTT
CDR3aa: CASSQDYRGWSNEKLFF